What follows are 11 T cell receptor beta chains derived from one specimen sequenced in a study of a mutant IDH1 vaccine in newly diagnosed glioma. Sample time point: baseline, week 1 (first vaccination visit). Described treatment: pre-vaccination baseline after standard-of-care therapy. The protocol was immunoSEQ multiplex PCR, while the TCRdb copy is restricted to in-frame clones and leaves out a portion. The sample carries about 88,000 clones, approximately 80% recorded once. The specimen comprised PBMCs, sampled from a glioma patient treated with radiotherapy, temozolomide or both. These receptors were collected from a man aged 40-55 years with glioma. Some clones in this sample may be carry-over from other donors' samples.

The chain carries TRBV6-5 and TRBJ2-7; maybe TRBD1 (6 bases). This CDR3 is 13 amino acids long. Germline values: CDR1 MNHEY, CDR2 SVGAGI. Trimming took 7 bases from V and 4 from J, leaving 14 bases between them. In DNA form, the CDR3 reads TGTGCCAGCACAGACGGGACAAATTACGAGCAGTACTTC. This translates into CASTDGTNYEQYF.

This chain joins TRBV30 and TRBJ2-7, with D unclear. The ends were cut back, 1 base at V and 3 bases at J, with 10 bases in the middle. The CDR3 sequence is 13 residues long. CDR1 is GTSNPN, CDR2 SVGIG, per germline (reference sequence). The CDR3 DNA reads as TGTGCCTGGAGTGGGCAATTGCGCTACGAGCAGTACTTC. This translates into CAWSGQLRYEQYF.

Only one count was recorded for this clone. V is TRBV9 and J is TRBJ2-3; tentative D call: TRBD2 (6 bases). The CDR3 length is 15 residues. V dropped 1 base and J dropped 0 bases, with 9 bases sitting between them. Germline V gene data show CDR1 as SGDLS and CDR2 as YYNGEE. CDR3 in amino acids: CASSVSAGSTDTQYF. The CDR3 DNA reads TGTGCCAGCAGCGTATCGGCGGGGAGCACAGATACGCAGTATTTT.

The chain links TRBV5-1 to TRBJ2-3, with D tentatively TRBD1 (6 bases). V was shortened by 0 bases and J by 4 bases, with 18 bases between the two germline ends. Germline lookup yields CDR1 SGHRS and CDR2 YFSETQ. The CDR3 sequence is 17 residues long. Here the CDR3 reads CASSLVPQGNAADTQYF. CDR3 DNA sequence: TGCGCCAGCAGCTTGGTACCCCAGGGGAATGCGGCAGATACGCAGTATTTT. The full variable domain, its missing parts supplied by reference TRBV5-1 and TRBJ2-3, is KAGVTQTPRYLIKTRGQQVTLSCSPISGHRSVSWYQQTPGQGLQFLFEYFSETQRNKGNFPGRFSGRQFSNSRSEMNVSTLELGDSALYLCASSLVPQGNAADTQYFGPGTRLTVL.

The rearrangement links TRBV6-5 to TRBJ2-1, with D perhaps TRBD1 (7 bases). The CDR3 sequence is 14 residues long. Germline V gene lookup returns CDR1 MNHEY and CDR2 SVGAGI. V was trimmed by 7 bases and J by 8 bases, leaving 18 bases between them. The CDR3 DNA follows: TGTGCCAGCATGGTCAGGGGGGAGTGGGATGAGCAGTTCTTC. It yields the protein CASMVRGEWDEQFF.

This clone appeared once. This chain uses TRBV6-6 with TRBJ1-1; the D gene is possibly TRBD1 (5 bases). CDR3 length: 12 amino acids. The germline V gene has CDR1 MNHNY and CDR2 SVGAGI (reference sequence). Trimming took 7 bases from V and 9 from J, leaving 15 bases between them. DNA of the CDR3: TGTGCCAGCACTACGGACGGGGCCCAAGCTTTCTTT. Encoded protein: CASTTDGAQAFF.

In nucleotides, the CDR3 is TGCGCCAGCAGCTGGACAGGGGAAATGAGCGAGCAGTACTTC. The encoded protein is CASSWTGEMSEQYF. The V gene is TRBV5-1, the J gene TRBJ2-7, with 9 positions matching TRBD1. The V and J ends lost 3 bases and 6 bases, in that order; junction bases with no gene match: 7. The CDR3 has 14 amino acids. The V gene's germline CDR1 is SGHRS and CDR2 YFSETQ. Full variable domain (outside the CDR3, taken from reference TRBV5-1 and TRBJ2-7): KAGVTQTPRYLIKTRGQQVTLSCSPISGHRSVSWYQQTPGQGLQFLFEYFSETQRNKGNFPGRFSGRQFSNSRSEMNVSTLELGDSALYLCASSWTGEMSEQYFGPGTRLTVT.

This chain joins TRBV7-2 and TRBJ2-1; no definite D call. V gave up 1 base and J gave up 0 bases, with 16 bases separating them. Per germline, CDR1 SGHTA and CDR2 FQGNSA. The CDR3 has 18 amino acids. DNA for the CDR3: TGTGCCAGCAGCTTAGACCCTCGTAGGAAGCGCTCCTACAATGAGCAGTTCTTC. Translated: CASSLDPRRKRSYNEQFF. Combining the CDR3 with reference TRBV7-2 and TRBJ2-1 gives the whole variable domain GAGVSQSPSNKVTEKGKDVELRCDPISGHTALYWYRQSLGQGLEFLIYFQGNSAPDKSGLPSDRFSAERTGGSVSTLTIQRTQQEDSAVYLCASSLDPRRKRSYNEQFFGPGTRLTVL.

The chain carries TRBV4-1 and TRBJ2-7; D unclear. Per the germline V gene, CDR1 is MGHRA and CDR2 is YSYEKL. The CDR3 spans 14 residues. Trimming removed 4 bases at V and 4 bases at J, with 14 bases between. The CDR3 nucleotides are TGCGCCAGCAGCCTCCAGGACGGAGATTACGAGCAGTACTTC. Translation gives CASSLQDGDYEQYF.

This clone was detected only once. The gene calls are TRBV10-1 and TRBJ2-7; TRBD1 matches 11 bases. V trimming: 7 bases; J trimming: 0 bases; junction bases outside the gene matches: 11. Germline V gene sequence: CDR1 WNHNN, CDR2 SYGVQD (reference sequence). This CDR3 is built from 17 residues. CDR3 in amino acids: CASTTRGDRGDSYEQYF. As DNA, the CDR3 is TGCGCCAGCACCACAAGGGGGGACAGGGGGGACTCCTACGAGCAGTACTTC.

The V gene is TRBV5-1, the J gene TRBJ2-5; 10 nucleotides align to TRBD1. Germline CDR1 reads SGHRS; CDR2 reads YFSETQ. Unmatched junction bases numbered 13, after V lost 9 bases and J lost 5 bases. The length of the CDR3 is 15 residues. In nucleotides, the CDR3 is TGCGCCACCAGACAGGGGGGACAGGGGTCGGAGACCCAGTACTTC. This encodes CATRQGGQGSETQYF.